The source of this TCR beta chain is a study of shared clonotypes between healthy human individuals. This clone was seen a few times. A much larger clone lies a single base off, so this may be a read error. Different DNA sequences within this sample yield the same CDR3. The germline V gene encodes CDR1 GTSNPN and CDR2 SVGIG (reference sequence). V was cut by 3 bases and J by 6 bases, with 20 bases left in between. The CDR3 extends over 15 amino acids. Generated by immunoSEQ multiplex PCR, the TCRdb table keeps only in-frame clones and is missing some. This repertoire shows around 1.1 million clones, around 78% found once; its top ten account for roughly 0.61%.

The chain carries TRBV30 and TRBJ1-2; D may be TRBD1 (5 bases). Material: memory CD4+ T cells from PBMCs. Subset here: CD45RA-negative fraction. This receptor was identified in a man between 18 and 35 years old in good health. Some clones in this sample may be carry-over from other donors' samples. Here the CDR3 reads CAWSVLARGTDGYTF. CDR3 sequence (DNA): TGTGCCTGGAGCGTACTTGCCAGAGGGACGGATGGCTACACCTTC.